The 26 T cell receptor beta chains below all came from one sample that was sequenced in a study of shared T cell receptors in the human thymus (dated by TCRdb to the early 2020s). Libraries were prepared through the immunoSEQ multiplex PCR assay. TCRdb mirrors the immuneACCESS table, restricted to in-frame sequences. Some clones are absent from its copies; in checked studies, under half trace to an unresolved V gene, and the reason for the others is unknown. This sample holds some 760,000 clones; 75% to 90% were observed only once. The ten largest make up approximately 0.01% of the sample. The same sample was also used in a study of human thymus T cells.

Sequenced input: thymocytes. Receptor source: a girl less than two years old with a congenital heart defect. Donor details come from another sample of the same person, matched by shared clones.

This chain links TRBV6-5 with TRBJ2-7; D is perhaps TRBD2 (6 bases). This CDR3 spans 16 amino acids. Trimming removed 0 bases at V and 2 bases at J, with 14 bases between. CDR1 MNHEY and CDR2 SVGAGI come from the germline V gene. Written as DNA, the CDR3 is TGTGCCAGCAGTTACTCGATTTGGGGGGTCCCCTACGAGCAGTACTTC. Translated, it gives CASSYSIWGVPYEQYF.

This chain links TRBV7-9 with TRBJ2-1; 11 nucleotides line up with TRBD1. The V and J ends lost 1 base and 8 bases, in that order; junction bases with no gene match: 4. This CDR3 region has 15 residues. The germline V gene has CDR1 SEHNR and CDR2 FQNEAQ (reference sequence). DNA of the CDR3: TGTGCCAGCAGCTTAGGAAGGACAGGGGGCGATGAGCAGTTCTTC. Protein sequence: CASSLGRTGGDEQFF.

CDR3 nucleotides: TGTGCCAGCAGCCCACAGGATAGGACTAGTTTAGGGCCTGTGGATACGCAGTATTTT. Protein sequence: CASSPQDRTSLGPVDTQYF. The V gene is TRBV7-2, the J gene TRBJ2-3, with 7 bases lining up with TRBD2. The trim removed 5 bases at V and 6 bases at J, leaving 23 bases unmatched. The CDR3 sequence is 19 residues long. Germline values: CDR1 SGHTA, CDR2 FQGNSA. The full variable domain, rest sourced from reference TRBV7-2 and TRBJ2-3, is GAGVSQSPSNKVTEKGKDVELRCDPISGHTALYWYRQSLGQGLEFLIYFQGNSAPDKSGLPSDRFSAERTGGSVSTLTIQRTQQEDSAVYLCASSPQDRTSLGPVDTQYFGPGTRLTVL.

The chain employs TRBV11-2 and TRBJ2-7, with 9 bases lining up with TRBD1. In germline, CDR1 is SGHAT, CDR2 FQNNGV. V shed 5 bases and J 2 bases; nucleotides not matched to a gene: 7. The CDR3 extends over 15 amino acids. The CDR3 sequence: CASSTRTGETYEQYF. The DNA of the CDR3 is TGTGCCAGCAGCACCCGGACAGGGGAGACCTACGAGCAGTACTTC.

J is TRBJ2-1 and V is TRBV29-1; D possibly corresponds to TRBD2 (6 bases). Per the germline V gene, CDR1 is SQVTM and CDR2 is ANQGSEA. The V gene lost 5 bases and the J gene lost 6 bases, with 14 bases spanning the gap. This CDR3 spans 13 amino acids. The CDR3 loop reads CSVSDYPINEQFF. The CDR3 nucleotides read TGCAGCGTTTCGGACTACCCGATCAATGAGCAGTTCTTC.

In its sample, this clone was seen once. The chain carries TRBV7-2 and TRBJ1-3, with 7 bases matching TRBD1. The CDR3 is 16 amino acids. Germline V gives CDR1 SGHTA, CDR2 FQGNSA. The J segment lost 4 bases and the V segment lost 1 base, leaving 7 bases of the junction unmatched. CDR3 in amino acids: CASSLGPGGKGNTIYF. In nucleotides, the CDR3 is TGTGCCAGCAGCTTAGGCCCAGGGGGTAAAGGAAACACCATATATTTT.

V gene TRBV6-1 combines with J gene TRBJ2-1; 8 bases are shared with TRBD1. Germline trimming cut 4 bases from V and 2 bases from J; bases unmatched to any gene: 10. CDR3 length: 17 residues. The V gene's germline CDR1 is MNHNS and CDR2 SASEGT. This CDR3 is CASSVSRTGRTYNEQFF. CDR3 coding DNA: TGTGCCAGCAGTGTCTCCCGGACAGGGAGGACCTACAATGAGCAGTTCTTC.

The V call is TRBV19, the J call TRBJ2-3; D gene unclear. Germline CDR1 and CDR2: LNHDA and SQIVND (reference sequence). V lost 3 bases, J lost 0 bases, and 10 bases lay in between. The length of the CDR3 is 15 residues. The CDR3 sequence is CASSITPNSTDTQYF. As DNA, the CDR3 is TGTGCCAGTAGTATCACACCCAATAGCACAGATACGCAGTATTTT.

This chain uses TRBV27 with TRBJ1-3; 10 nucleotides line up with TRBD1. V shed 4 bases and J 8 bases; nucleotides not matched to a gene: 5. Looked up from germline, CDR1 is MNHEY and CDR2 is SMNVEV (reference sequence). The CDR3 is 14 residues long. CDR3: CASSCGQGDDTIYF. In nucleotides, the CDR3 is TGTGCCAGCAGTTGTGGACAGGGGGACGACACCATATATTTT.

The rearrangement uses TRBV11-2 and TRBJ1-2; 12 nucleotides match TRBD1. Germline CDR1 reads SGHAT; CDR2 reads FQNNGV. The V gene end was trimmed by 2 bases and the J gene end by 12 bases; junction bases not matched to a gene: 13. The CDR3 is 16 residues long. For the CDR3, the DNA is TGTGCCAGCAGCTTAAACTTTCCGGGACAGGGGGCGGACCACACCTTC. Translated, it gives CASSLNFPGQGADHTF.

V usage is TRBV18 and J usage is TRBJ1-5; 7 nucleotides match TRBD1. V was pared by 2 bases and J by 0 bases, with 7 bases of the junction left unmatched. Looked up from germline, CDR1 is KGHSH and CDR2 is LQKENI. This CDR3 region has 17 residues. CDR3 DNA sequence: TGTGCCAGCTCACCAATAGGGACAGCTTATAGCAATCAGCCCCAGCATTTT. Protein product: CASSPIGTAYSNQPQHF.

The CDR3 is CARERWDRGGTEAFF. CDR3 DNA sequence: TGTGCCAGAGAGCGCTGGGACAGGGGAGGCACTGAAGCTTTCTTT. The chain has TRBV2 and TRBJ1-1; 10 nucleotides agree with TRBD1. V lost 9 bases, J lost 4 bases, and 11 bases stayed unmatched. CDR3 length: 15 residues. Germline lookup yields CDR1 SNHLY and CDR2 FYNNEI.

The chain has TRBV5-1 and TRBJ1-1, with 7 nucleotides matching TRBD1. The CDR3 contains 14 residues. Trimming at V came to 4 bases and at J to 3 bases, leaving 6 bases not matched to a gene. Germline V gene data show CDR1 as SGHRS and CDR2 as YFSETQ. The CDR3 loop reads CASSLPGTDTEAFF. The CDR3 nucleotides are TGCGCCAGCAGCCTCCCTGGGACAGACACTGAAGCTTTCTTT.

The gene calls are TRBV19 and TRBJ1-2; weak D call: TRBD1 (5 bases). V was pared by 4 bases and J by 4 bases, with 16 bases between. The CDR3 consists of 15 residues. The germline V gene has CDR1 LNHDA and CDR2 SQIVND (reference sequence). The CDR3 protein is CASSTTHRLRYGYTF. The CDR3, as DNA: TGTGCCAGTAGTACTACCCACAGGCTACGCTATGGCTACACCTTC.

V and J are TRBV6-5 and TRBJ1-2, with 7 bases fitting TRBD1. The CDR3 covers 13 residues. V shed 5 bases and J 7 bases; nucleotides not matched to a gene: 7. CDR1 and CDR2 from the germline V gene are MNHEY and SVGAGI. CDR3 bases: TGTGCCAGCAGTGACCTAAACAGGGGTGGCTACACCTTC. Its protein product is CASSDLNRGGYTF.

This chain uses TRBV9 with TRBJ1-5, with 10 positions matching TRBD1. CDR3 size: 14 residues. Germline V gives CDR1 SGDLS, CDR2 YYNGEE. V lost 3 bases and J lost 5; bases outside the gene matches: 2. CDR3 region: CASSADRGDQPQHF. The CDR3 DNA is TGTGCCAGCAGCGCGGACAGGGGGGATCAGCCCCAGCATTTT. Drawing the rest from reference TRBV9 and TRBJ1-5, the complete variable domain is DSGVTQTPKHLITATGQRVTLRCSPRSGDLSVYWYQQSLDQGLQFLIQYYNGEERAKGNILERFSAQQFPDLHSELNLSSLELGDSALYFCASSADRGDQPQHFGDGTRLSIL.

The V gene is TRBV6-1, the J gene TRBJ1-1, with TRBD1 identical over 7 bases. The germline CDR1 and CDR2 sequences are MNHNS and SASEGT. V was pared by 7 bases and J by 6 bases, with 8 bases of the junction left unmatched. The CDR3 consists of 13 residues. The CDR3 sequence: CASKGAQSSEAFF. DNA for the CDR3: TGTGCCAGCAAGGGGGCCCAGAGTTCTGAAGCTTTCTTT.

CDR3 DNA sequence: TGTGCCAGTAGTAAGCGGTCGCCAGCCAAGGGTCAGCCCCAGCATTTT. It yields the protein CASSKRSPAKGQPQHF. The chain employs TRBV19 and TRBJ1-5; no definite D call. This CDR3 has 16 residues. CDR1 and CDR2 from the germline V gene are LNHDA and SQIVND (reference sequence). Trimming removed 4 bases at V and 6 bases at J, with 19 bases between.

This sequence joins TRBV6-5 and TRBJ1-2, with TRBD1 as a possible D gene (6 bases). This CDR3 region has 16 residues. The V gene lost 0 bases and the J gene lost 5 bases, with 16 bases spanning the gap. Germline lookup yields CDR1 MNHEY and CDR2 SVGAGI. CDR3 residues: CASSYSSSGGGYGYTF. The CDR3 nucleotides read TGTGCCAGCAGTTACTCGTCGTCTGGGGGCGGATATGGCTACACCTTC.

The CDR3 sequence: CASSPRIAEQYF. Written as DNA, the CDR3 is TGTGCCAGCAGCCCCAGGATTGCCGAGCAGTACTTC. The chain uses TRBV11-1 and TRBJ2-7; D not resolved. The CDR3 is 12 residues long. Trimming removed 5 bases at V and 6 bases at J, with 11 bases between. Germline values: CDR1 SGHAT, CDR2 FQDESV (reference sequence).

This chain joins TRBV5-4 and TRBJ1-1; 9 bases line up with TRBD1. Germline CDR1 and CDR2: SGHNT and YYREEE (reference sequence). With V trimmed by 1 base and J by 5 bases, 18 bases remained unmatched. This CDR3 has 19 amino acids. Here the CDR3 DNA reads TGTGCCAGCAGCTTGACGCTTCCGGGACAGGGAGTTGGTGGAACTGAAGCTTTCTTT. Translation: CASSLTLPGQGVGGTEAFF.

This chain joins TRBV5-1 and TRBJ1-2; 8 nucleotides line up with TRBD1. The CDR3 consists of 14 residues. Germline V lookup: CDR1 SGHRS, CDR2 YFSETQ. V lost 0 bases and J lost 8; bases outside the gene matches: 6. CDR3 in DNA: TGCGCCAGCAGCTTGGGTAGGACAGGGAGCGGCTACACCTTC. Protein sequence: CASSLGRTGSGYTF.

The rearrangement joins TRBV5-6 to TRBJ2-7; TRBD1 might be the D (5 bases). The CDR3 runs 16 residues. V was trimmed by 0 bases and J by 2 bases, leaving 15 bases between them. Germline assignment: CDR1 SGHDT and CDR2 YYEEEE. CDR3 nucleotide sequence: TGTGCCAGCAGCTTGGACCAGGGTTTGGGGCCCTACGAGCAGTACTTC. This gives the protein CASSLDQGLGPYEQYF.

The genes are TRBV7-2 and TRBJ2-7; the D is unclear. The CDR3 has 13 amino acids. Germline V gene sequence: CDR1 SGHTA, CDR2 FQGNSA. The V and J ends lost 2 bases and 4 bases respectively, with 9 bases between them. CDR3 sequence: CASSLTYIYEQYF. CDR3 DNA sequence: TGTGCCAGCAGCTTAACATATATTTACGAGCAGTACTTC.

The chain employs TRBV7-9 and TRBJ1-2; 7 bases fit TRBD1. J lost 8 bases, V lost 5 bases, and 8 bases had no gene match. The length of the CDR3 is 13 residues. The V gene's germline CDR1 is SEHNR and CDR2 FQNEAQ (reference sequence). This CDR3 reads CASSPDRAAGYTF. CDR3 sequence (DNA): TGTGCCAGCAGCCCCGACAGGGCGGCCGGCTACACCTTC.

This clone showed up just a few times. The J gene is TRBJ2-5, the V gene TRBV11-2; D possibly corresponds to TRBD1 (5 bases). Looked up from germline, CDR1 is SGHAT and CDR2 is FQNNGV. V lost 5 bases and J 6 bases, leaving 16 bases between the germline ends. The CDR3 runs 14 residues. CDR3 protein: CASSLRTFWKTQYF. As DNA, the CDR3 is TGTGCCAGCAGCCTACGGACATTTTGGAAGACCCAGTACTTC. The complete variable domain, with remaining parts taken from reference TRBV11-2 and TRBJ2-5, reads EAGVAQSPRYKIIEKRQSVAFWCNPISGHATLYWYQQILGQGPKLLIQFQNNGVVDDSQLPKDRFSAERLKGVDSTLKIQPAKLEDSAVYLCASSLRTFWKTQYFGPGTRLLVL.